This T cell receptor beta chain was sequenced in a study of T cell responses to AZD1222 COVID-19 vaccine (dated by TCRdb to the early 2020s). For the study in its entirety: AZD1222 recipients given second doses at about 4 weeks or at about 12 weeks were pooled, since spike-specific TCR depth and breadth were not found to differ between the two schedules. TCR sequencing covered roughly 230 trial participants: 200 to 220 given two doses of AZD1222 and around 25 given two doses of MenACWY control vaccine. Trial participants were enrolled by age into subgroups of 18-55, 56-69 and 70-plus years, and about 150, 27 and 61 TCR-sequenced participants, respectively, were included in these subgroups. Broad study findings and their caveats: The whole spike protein was spanned by vaccine-associated CD4 TCRs, and dominant responses were seen in regions 160-218 and 743-854. Conclusions about previously exposed vaccinees are limited, since just five to seven AZD1222 recipients were seropositive for SARS-CoV-2 at baseline. The 56-69-year group was small, and its depth increase did not reach significance, likely because of low power. After two AZD1222 doses, both the breadth and the depth of spike-specific TCRs were significantly higher than at day 0 and than in MenACWY recipients. Because no samples from the day 14 peak response were available, repertoires could be characterized only after the peak T cell response. Reportedly, almost half of the unique spike-specific TCRs recognized epitopes lying outside the regions that are mutated in the B.1.351 and B.1.1.7 variants. Participants were mostly white British and included more females than males, and it was suggested by the authors that clonal diversity may have been underestimated.

The CDR3 regions of human TCRbeta chains were analyzed by immunosequencing. The published analysis was carried out like this. TCRs in the repertoires were matched against a reference library of SARS-CoV-2-specific TCRs that had been generated with the MIRA antigen-specificity platform. Breadth was defined as the fraction of unique TCRs that were SARS-CoV-2-associated, and depth was defined as the fraction of total T cells that were SARS-CoV-2-associated. Using the MIRA data, each spike-specific TCR was mapped to the spike region that the TCR reacts to and placed in a CD4 or CD8 class. Log10-transformed breadth and depth values were compared by one-way ANOVA with Sidak's multiple comparisons tests. This is the immuneACCESS table as TCRdb keeps it, with only in-frame sequences that have V and J called. A part of the clones is gone; compared with another copy, unresolved V genes explain less than half, and the rest is unexplained. V and J calls and clone size are given by that table; D and trimming were obtained from the DNA. This sample lists around 81,000 clones; around four fifths were detected once. The leading ten clones occupy 2.5% to 3% of the sample.

On this clone: Its specific antigen is unknown. No qualities accompany the bases; no much larger clone lies one base away.

Reading the germline V gene gives CDR1 MGHRA and CDR2 YSYEKL. The CDR3 goes from the cysteine to the phenylalanine over 17 residues. Only the CDR3 DNA is retained, 51 bases long and in frame from the first base. A distance of 9 bases separates the germline ends of V and J, which lose 0 bases and 0 bases respectively. The sample's time point label, decoded: baseline before first vaccination. Samples from vaccinated people were obtained from the UK trials COV001 and COV002, which included a single-blind randomized controlled phase 2/3 trial of AZD1222 (ChAdOx1 nCoV-19) in healthy adults. For TCRbeta chain sequencing, PBMC samples from trial participants were taken at day 0 and at day 28 after the second dose.

The receptor was isolated from an adult in good health. The sequences come from peripheral blood, collected on day 0 of AZD1222 vaccination. Recombination joined TRBV4-1 with TRBJ1-6; the D gene is unclear. The CDR3: CASSQDLSSSYNSPLHF. In nucleotide form, the sequence is TGCGCCAGCAGCCAAGATCTTTCCAGCTCCTATAATTCACCCCTCCACTTT.